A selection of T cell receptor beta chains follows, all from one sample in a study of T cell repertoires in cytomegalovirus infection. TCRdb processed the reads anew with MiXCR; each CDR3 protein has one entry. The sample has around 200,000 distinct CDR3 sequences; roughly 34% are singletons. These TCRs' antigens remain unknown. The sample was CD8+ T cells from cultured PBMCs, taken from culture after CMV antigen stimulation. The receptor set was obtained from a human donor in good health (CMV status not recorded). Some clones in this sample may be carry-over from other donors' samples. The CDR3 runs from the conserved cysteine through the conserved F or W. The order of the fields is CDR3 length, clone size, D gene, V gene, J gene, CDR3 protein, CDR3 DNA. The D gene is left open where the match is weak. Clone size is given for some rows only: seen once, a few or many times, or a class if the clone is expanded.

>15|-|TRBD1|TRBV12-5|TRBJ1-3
CASGSDRGLSNTIYF
TGTGCTAGTGGTTCCGACAGGGGCCTTTCGAACACCATATATTTT
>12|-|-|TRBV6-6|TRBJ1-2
CASSDPGPATTF
TGTGCCAGCAGTGACCCGGGACCCGCTACAACCTTC
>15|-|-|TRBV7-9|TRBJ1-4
CASSPHLASNEKLFF
TGTGCCAGCAGCCCCCACCTGGCGTCTAATGAAAAACTGTTTTTT
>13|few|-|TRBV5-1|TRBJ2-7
CASSPKDWDEQYF
TGCGCCAGCAGCCCCAAAGACTGGGACGAGCAGTACTTC
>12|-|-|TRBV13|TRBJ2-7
CTSSRGPGEQYF
TGTACCAGCAGCCGCGGACCAGGCGAGCAGTACTTC
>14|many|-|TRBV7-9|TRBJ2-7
CASSFQGRPYEQYF
TGTGCCAGCAGCTTCCAGGGGAGGCCCTACGAGCAGTACTTC
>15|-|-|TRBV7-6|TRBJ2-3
CASSLAGSHAETKYF
TGTGCCAGCAGCTTAGCTGGAAGTCACGCAGAGACGAAGTATTTT
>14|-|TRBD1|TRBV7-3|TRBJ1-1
CASSLMGQGTEAFF
TGTGCCAGCAGCTTAATGGGACAGGGGACTGAAGCTTTCTTT
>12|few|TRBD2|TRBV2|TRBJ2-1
CARSGRYNEQFF
TGTGCCAGATCCGGGAGGTACAATGAGCAGTTCTTC
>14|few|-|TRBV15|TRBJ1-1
CATESGFMNTEAFF
TGTGCCACCGAAAGTGGATTTATGAACACTGAAGCTTTCTTT
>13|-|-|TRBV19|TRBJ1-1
CASRDYLDTEAFF
TGTGCCAGTAGGGATTACTTGGACACTGAAGCTTTCTTT
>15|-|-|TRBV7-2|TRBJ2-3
CASSDAGEGADTQYF
TGTGCCAGCAGCGATGCAGGGGAAGGGGCAGATACGCAGTATTTT
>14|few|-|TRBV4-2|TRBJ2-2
CASSQERVGGELFF
TGTGCCAGCAGCCAAGAACGGGTAGGGGGGGAGCTGTTTTTT
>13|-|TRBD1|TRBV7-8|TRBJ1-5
CASSFGGGQPQHF
TGTGCCAGCAGCTTTGGAGGGGGCCAGCCCCAGCATTTT
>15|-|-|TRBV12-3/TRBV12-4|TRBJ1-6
CASSLGRARDSPLHF
TGTGCCAGCAGTTTGGGAAGGGCTCGGGATTCACCCCTCCACTTT
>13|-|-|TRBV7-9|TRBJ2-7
CASSLVSKYEQYF
TGTGCCAGCAGCCTCGTGAGTAAATACGAGCAGTACTTC
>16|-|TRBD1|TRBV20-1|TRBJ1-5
CSARDLAGGNNQPQHF
TGCAGTGCTAGAGATTTGGCAGGGGGCAACAATCAGCCCCAGCATTTT
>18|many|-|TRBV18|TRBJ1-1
CASSPSLGDVYLNTEAFF
TGTGCCAGCTCACCAAGTTTAGGGGACGTATATTTAAACACTGAAGCTTTCTTT
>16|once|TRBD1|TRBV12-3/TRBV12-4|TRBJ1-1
CASMAIPTGANTEAFF
TGTGCCAGCATGGCCATACCAACAGGGGCGAACACTGAAGCTTTCTTT
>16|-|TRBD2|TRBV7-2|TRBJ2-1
CASSLVGGGPVNEQFF
TGTGCAAGCAGCTTAGTTGGGGGAGGGCCGGTCAATGAGCAGTTCTTC
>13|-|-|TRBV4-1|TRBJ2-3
CASSQDFTDTQYF
TGCGCCAGCAGCCAAGATTTCACAGATACGCAGTATTTT
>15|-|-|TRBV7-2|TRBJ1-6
CASSLDRQGNSPLHF
TGTGCCAGCAGCTTAGATCGGCAGGGAAATTCACCCCTCCACTTT
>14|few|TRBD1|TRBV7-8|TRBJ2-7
CASSSLDRGYEQYF
TGTGCCAGCAGCTCGTTGGACAGGGGCTACGAGCAGTACTTC
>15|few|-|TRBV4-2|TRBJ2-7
CASSQDITGADEQYF
TGTGCCAGCAGCCAAGATATTACGGGGGCGGACGAGCAGTACTTC
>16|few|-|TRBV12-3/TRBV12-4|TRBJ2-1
CASRLGEGGSYNEQFF
TGTGCCAGCCGCCTAGGGGAGGGGGGCTCCTACAATGAGCAGTTCTTC
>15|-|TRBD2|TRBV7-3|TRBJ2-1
CASSLGGGTYNEQFF
TGTGCCAGCAGCCTCGGCGGGGGGACTTACAATGAGCAGTTCTTC
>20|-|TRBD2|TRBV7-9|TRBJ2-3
CASSTGDSRLAGLRTDTQYF
TGTGCCAGCAGTACAGGGGATTCCAGACTAGCGGGGCTTCGCACAGATACGCAGTATTTT
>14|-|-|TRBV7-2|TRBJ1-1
CASSRVSRNTEAFF
TGTGCCAGCAGCCGAGTTAGCCGGAACACTGAAGCTTTCTTT
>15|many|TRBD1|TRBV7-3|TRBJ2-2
CASSPGTVNTGELFF
TGTGCCAGCAGCCCAGGGACAGTAAACACCGGGGAGCTGTTTTTT
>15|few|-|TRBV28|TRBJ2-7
CASSPFISLAYEQYF
TGTGCCAGCAGCCCGTTCATTAGCCTAGCCTACGAGCAGTACTTC
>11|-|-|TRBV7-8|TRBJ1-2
CASSLGSSYTF
TGTGCCAGCAGCTTAGGGTCCTCGTACACCTTC
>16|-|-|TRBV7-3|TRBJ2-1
CASSSSEGGPYNEQFF
TGTGCCAGCAGCTCATCTGAAGGGGGGCCCTACAATGAGCAGTTCTTC
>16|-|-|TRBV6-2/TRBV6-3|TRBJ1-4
CASNLDGDLINEKLFF
TGTGCCAGCAACCTCGATGGGGATCTTATAAATGAAAAACTGTTTTTT
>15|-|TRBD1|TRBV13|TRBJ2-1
CASSLGGTGNNEQFF
TGTGCCAGCAGCTTAGGCGGGACAGGGAACAATGAGCAGTTCTTC
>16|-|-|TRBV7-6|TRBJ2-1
CASSRRTPSSYNEQFF
TGTGCCAGCAGCAGGAGGACACCGAGCTCCTACAATGAGCAGTTCTTC
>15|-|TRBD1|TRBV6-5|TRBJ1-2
CASSYRDRGIRGYTF
TGTGCCAGCAGTTACCGGGACAGGGGGATAAGGGGCTACACCTTC
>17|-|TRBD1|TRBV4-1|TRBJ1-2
CASSQPRGQGAAYGYTF
TGCGCCAGCAGCCAACCTAGGGGACAGGGGGCGGCCTATGGCTACACCTTC
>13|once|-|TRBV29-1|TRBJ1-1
CSVEADLNTEAFF
TGCAGCGTTGAGGCCGATTTGAACACTGAAGCTTTCTTT
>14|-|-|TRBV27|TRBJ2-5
CASSAPGAQETQYF
TGTGCCAGCAGTGCGCCGGGGGCTCAGGAGACCCAGTACTTC
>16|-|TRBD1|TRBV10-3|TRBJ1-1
CAISDDRGSGNTEAFF
TGTGCCATCAGTGATGACAGGGGTTCAGGGAACACTGAAGCTTTCTTT
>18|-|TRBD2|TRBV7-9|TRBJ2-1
CASSSSCIAGLAGDEQFF
TGTGCCAGCAGCTCATCCTGTATAGCGGGACTCGCAGGCGATGAGCAGTTCTTC
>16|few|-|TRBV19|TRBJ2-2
CASRQLTNVDTGELFF
TGTGCCAGTAGACAACTAACTAATGTCGACACCGGGGAGCTGTTTTTT
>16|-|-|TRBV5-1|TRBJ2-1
CASSLPHQPPYNEQFF
TGCGCCAGCAGCTTGCCTCACCAACCCCCCTACAATGAGCAGTTCTTC
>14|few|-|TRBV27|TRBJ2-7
CASRGGDTSYEQYF
TGTGCCTCCAGGGGGGGGGACACGTCCTACGAGCAGTACTTC
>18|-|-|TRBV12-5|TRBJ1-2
CASGLVILAAGTNYGYTF
TGTGCTAGTGGTTTGGTCATTCTAGCAGCCGGAACTAACTATGGCTACACCTTC
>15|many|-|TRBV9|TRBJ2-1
CASSVDTGSYNEQFF
TGTGCCAGCAGCGTAGATACGGGCTCCTACAATGAGCAGTTCTTC
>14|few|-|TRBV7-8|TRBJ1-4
CASSPWEGFEKLFF
TGTGCCAGCAGCCCTTGGGAGGGGTTCGAAAAACTGTTTTTT
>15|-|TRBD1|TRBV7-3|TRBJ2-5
CASSFRTGGLETQYF
TGTGCCAGCAGCTTTAGGACAGGGGGTCTAGAGACCCAGTACTTC
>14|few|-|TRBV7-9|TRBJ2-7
CASSPDTGSNEQYF
TGTGCCAGCAGCCCGGACACAGGGAGCAACGAGCAGTACTTC
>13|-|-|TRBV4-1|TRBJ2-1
CASSQHFYNEQFF
TGCGCCAGCAGCCAACACTTCTACAATGAGCAGTTCTTC
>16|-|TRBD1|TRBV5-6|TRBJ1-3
CASSFLSGGTGNTIYF
TGTGCCAGCAGCTTTCTCTCAGGGGGTACCGGAAACACCATATATTTT
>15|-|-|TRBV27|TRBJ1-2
CARSPTWTVNYGYTF
TGTGCCAGAAGTCCAACTTGGACCGTTAACTATGGCTACACCTTC
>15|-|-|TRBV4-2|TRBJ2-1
CASSQDVLTGDEQFF
TGTGCCAGCAGCCAAGATGTACTAACTGGCGATGAGCAGTTCTTC
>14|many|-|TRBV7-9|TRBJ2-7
CASSFDTPSYEQYF
TGTGCCAGCAGCTTTGACACGCCCTCCTACGAGCAGTACTTC
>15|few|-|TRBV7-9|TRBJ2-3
CASSLKRRGTDTQYF
TGTGCCAGCAGCTTGAAAAGGAGGGGCACAGATACGCAGTATTTT
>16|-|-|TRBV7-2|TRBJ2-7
CGSSLSLAGPSYEQYF
TGTGGCAGCAGCTTATCTTTGGCGGGACCGTCCTACGAGCAGTACTTC
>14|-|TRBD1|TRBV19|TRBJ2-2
CASSTRTGTGELFF
TGTGCCAGTAGTACTCGGACAGGGACCGGGGAGCTGTTTTTT
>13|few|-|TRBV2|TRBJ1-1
CASSQGLALEAFF
TGTGCCAGCAGTCAGGGTTTGGCGCTTGAAGCTTTCTTT
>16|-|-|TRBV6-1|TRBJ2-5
CASPARRRGGGETQYF
TGTGCCAGCCCTGCAAGGAGAAGGGGTGGAGGGGAGACCCAGTACTTC
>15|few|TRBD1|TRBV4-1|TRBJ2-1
CASSLQGGLLNEQFF
TGCGCCAGCAGTCTACAGGGGGGCTTACTAAATGAGCAGTTCTTC